This T cell receptor (beta chain) was sequenced during a study of brain T cells in children with intractable seizures (dated by TCRdb to the early 2020s). Describing the broader study: Resected brain tissue from about 50 pediatric epilepsy surgery cases was first screened for immune gene transcripts using a NanoString immunology panel. Among the roughly 12 selected surgery cases, eight also had pre-surgery blood sequenced, leaving four with brain tissue only.

Only one count was recorded for this clone. Its target antigen remains unknown. The sample holds no much larger clone one base away, and base qualities are not on file. Paper-wide results and their limitations: Because pre- and post-surgery blood were sequenced to different depths, clones absent from the pre-surgery sample may reflect undersampling. Viral specificity was inferred only from CDR3 sequence similarity, and patients' HCMV serostatus was unknown.

TCR beta chain sequences were generated from genomic DNA using the immunoSEQ assay. The paper's data handling went like this. CDR3 sequences that did not begin with the conserved framework cysteine at position 104 were removed manually. To get clonality, the normalized Shannon's Diversity Index was subtracted from one, giving values from 0 (maximal diversity) to 1 (oligoclonal). Differences in the frequency of the same CDR3 between samples, such as brain versus blood, were assessed with chi-squared comparison-of-proportions tests. Public clonotypes were identified through searches of immuneACCESS, and similarity to known antiviral clonotypes was evaluated with the VDJdb browser. Entries here come from immuneACCESS through TCRdb and include only in-frame sequences with V and J called. Some clones fail to appear in such tables; in the studies checked, an unresolved V gene covers under half of the shortfall, and the cause of the remainder is unknown. V and J calls and clone size are as listed in that table; D and trimming were resolved from the DNA. The sample data list approximately 330,000 clones, and about 93% of these were observed just once. The leading ten clones occupy around 6% of the sample.

Per the publication, the time point label means: blood from clinic visit 5 months post-surgery; TSC patient then seizure free. The surgery cases showing the highest brain T cell transcript signatures were chosen for TCR beta chain sequencing of brain tissue and, when available, of blood. Prior to surgery, the patients had been treated with at least one anti-epileptic drug. TCR-sequenced patients were children with drug-resistant epilepsy due to tuberous sclerosis complex, focal cortical dysplasia, Rasmussen encephalitis or hemimegalencephaly. Bulk genomic DNA was extracted from unsorted brain tissue and whole blood with the Monarch genomic DNA purification kit. Taken from the germline V gene, the CDR1 and CDR2 loops are SGHAT and FQNNGV. The CDR3 goes from the cysteine to the phenylalanine over 18 residues. The kept DNA is CDR3 alone, 54 bases in frame from the first base. V lost 5 bases and J lost 5 bases; the stretch between them is 27 bases long.

The specimen comprised peripheral blood, sampled less than 6 months after surgery. This TCR derives from a boy less than two years old with tuberous sclerosis and intractable seizures. The V gene is TRBV11-2 and the J gene is TRBJ1-2, with TRBD1 tentatively as D gene (6 bases match). The CDR3 region: CASSDIRRGRSLPYGYTF. DNA sequence: TGTGCCAGCAGCGATATTCGCCGGGGGCGGTCCCTTCCATATGGCTACACCTTC. This CDR3, with the reference TRBV11-2 and TRBJ1-2 proteins standing in past its ends, gives the full variable domain EAGVAQSPRYKIIEKRQSVAFWCNPISGHATLYWYQQILGQGPKLLIQFQNNGVVDDSQLPKDRFSAERLKGVDSTLKIQPAKLEDSAVYLCASSDIRRGRSLPYGYTFGSGTRLTVV.